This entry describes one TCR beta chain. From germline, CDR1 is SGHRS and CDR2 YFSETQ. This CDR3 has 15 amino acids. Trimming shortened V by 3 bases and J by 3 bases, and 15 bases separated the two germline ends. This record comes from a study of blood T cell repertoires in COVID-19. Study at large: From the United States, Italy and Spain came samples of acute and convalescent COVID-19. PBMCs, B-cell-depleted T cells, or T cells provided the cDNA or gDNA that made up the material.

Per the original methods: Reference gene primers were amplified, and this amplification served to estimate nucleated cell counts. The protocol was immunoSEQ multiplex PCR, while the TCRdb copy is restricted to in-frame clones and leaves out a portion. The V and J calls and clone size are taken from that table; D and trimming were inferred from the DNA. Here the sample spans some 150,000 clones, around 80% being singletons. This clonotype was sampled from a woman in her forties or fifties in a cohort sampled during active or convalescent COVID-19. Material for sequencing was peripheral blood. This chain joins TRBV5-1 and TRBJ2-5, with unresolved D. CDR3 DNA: TGCGCCAGCAGCTCTCATAACCCGCAGGAAGAGACCCAGTACTTC. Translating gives CASSSHNPQEETQYF.